These 29 T cell receptor beta chains originate from one sample sequenced in a study of T cell changes during pregnancy in multiple sclerosis (dated by TCRdb to between 2018 and 2021). Libraries were prepared through the immunoSEQ multiplex PCR assay. This immuneACCESS table, as held by TCRdb, lists in-frame sequences with V and J called but not all clones. Of the missing ones, under half trace to an unresolved V gene in checked studies; the others have no known cause. This sample is represented by about 88,000 clones; 92% of them were singletons. Of the sample, about 1.6% is held by the ten largest clones. The source material was peripheral blood, sampled in the first trimester of pregnancy. The receptors derive from a female donor with multiple sclerosis, enrolled in a pregnancy study.

The chain recombines TRBV6-6 with TRBJ1-1; D is unclear. V was cut by 2 bases and J by 3 bases, with 7 bases left in between. Germline lookup yields CDR1 MNHNY and CDR2 SVGAGI (reference sequence). This CDR3 is 13 amino acids long. DNA of the CDR3: TGTGCCAGCAGTTACGAACGGGACACTGAAGCTTTCTTT. This codes for CASSYERDTEAFF.

The V gene is TRBV5-1, the J gene TRBJ2-3; possibly TRBD1 for D (5 bases). CDR1 and CDR2 (germline): SGHRS, YFSETQ. V was trimmed by 1 base and J by 7 bases, leaving 16 bases between them. The CDR3 sequence is 15 residues long. As DNA, the CDR3 is TGCGCCAGCAGCTTGTACAGGTCTCCCGAAAATACGCAGTATTTT. This codes for CASSLYRSPENTQYF.

The chain combines TRBV2 with TRBJ2-7, with 10 bases lining up with TRBD1. V lost 11 bases and J lost 3; bases outside the gene matches: 4. The CDR3 has 12 residues. CDR1 and CDR2 from the germline V gene are SNHLY and FYNNEI. DNA for the CDR3: TGTGCCGGACGGACAGGGGGCTACGAGCAGTACTTC. Protein product: CAGRTGGYEQYF.

The chain couples TRBV7-9 to TRBJ1-1, with 12 nucleotides matching TRBD1. CDR1 and CDR2 from the germline V gene are SEHNR and FQNEAQ (reference sequence). This CDR3 has 14 amino acids. The junction had 2 bases not matched to a gene; V was cut back by 3 bases and J by 6 bases. DNA of the CDR3: TGTGCCAGCAGCTTGGGGACAGGGGGCTCTGAAGCTTTCTTT. Protein: CASSLGTGGSEAFF.

The chain has TRBV7-3 and TRBJ2-5; tentative D call: TRBD2 (5 bases). The V end was cut by 5 bases, the J end by 2 bases, with 12 bases between. The CDR3 covers 14 residues. CDR1 SGHTA and CDR2 FQGTGA come from the germline V gene. This CDR3 reads CASSPGGGQETQYF. Written as DNA, the CDR3 is TGTGCCAGCAGCCCTGGAGGCGGGCAAGAGACCCAGTACTTC. The variable domain in full, with the rest retrieved from reference TRBV7-3 and TRBJ2-5, is GAGVSQTPSNKVTEKGKYVELRCDPISGHTALYWYRQSLGQGPEFLIYFQGTGAADDSGLPNDRFFAVRPEGSVSTLKIQRTERGDSAVYLCASSPGGGQETQYFGPGTRLLVL.

This rearrangement joins TRBV18 to TRBJ2-7, with 9 positions matching TRBD1. Germline V gene data show CDR1 as KGHSH and CDR2 as LQKENI. This CDR3 is built from 16 residues. The V gene end was trimmed by 3 bases and the J gene end by 2 bases; junction bases not matched to a gene: 8. Here the CDR3 DNA reads TGTGCCAGCTCACCTCCCCCGGGACAGGGCACCTACGAGCAGTACTTC. This translates into CASSPPPGQGTYEQYF.

The rearrangement joins TRBV30 to TRBJ2-3; tentatively, D is TRBD2 (5 bases). There are 12 residues in the CDR3. Per the germline V gene, CDR1 is GTSNPN and CDR2 is SVGIG (reference sequence). The V end lost 5 bases, the J end lost 2 bases, and 8 bases lay between the germline ends. The CDR3 reads CAWEGNTDTQYF. The CDR3 DNA reads TGTGCCTGGGAGGGAAACACAGATACGCAGTATTTT. The full variable domain, with the rest looked up from reference TRBV30 and TRBJ2-3, is SQTIHQWPATLVQPVGSPLSLECTVEGTSNPNLYWYRQAAGRGLQLLFYSVGIGQISSEVPQNLSASRPQDRQFILSSKKLLLSDSGFYLCAWEGNTDTQYFGPGTRLTVL.

V and J are TRBV29-1 and TRBJ2-2; 11 bases match TRBD2. This CDR3 spans 14 amino acids. J was trimmed by 3 bases and V by 7 bases; bases with no gene match: 4. In germline, CDR1 is SQVTM, CDR2 ANQGSEA. CDR3 nucleotide sequence: TGCAGCGGTCGACTAGCGGGGTACACCGGGGAGCTGTTTTTT. Its protein is CSGRLAGYTGELFF.

This chain connects TRBV19 to TRBJ1-5; no definite D call. The V end lost 5 bases, the J end lost 3 bases, and 14 bases lay between the germline ends. This CDR3 has 15 residues. The germline V gene has CDR1 LNHDA and CDR2 SQIVND (reference sequence). The CDR3 loop is CASSYTTSFNQPQHF. CDR3 DNA sequence: TGTGCCAGTAGTTACACCACTAGTTTCAATCAGCCCCAGCATTTT.

The chain joins TRBV19 to TRBJ2-3; possibly TRBD2 for D (6 bases). Trimming shortened V by 7 bases and J by 3 bases, and 17 bases separated the two germline ends. This CDR3 spans 15 amino acids. Germline V lookup: CDR1 LNHDA, CDR2 SQIVND (reference sequence). CDR3 DNA: TGTGCCAGTACTGTGATCGGGGGAAATACAGATACGCAGTATTTT. Encoded protein: CASTVIGGNTDTQYF.

The rearrangement links TRBV5-4 to TRBJ2-7; TRBD2 might be the D (6 bases). Germline CDR1 reads SGHNT; CDR2 reads YYREEE (reference sequence). The CDR3 is made up of 13 amino acids. The ends were cut back, 4 bases at V and 6 bases at J, with 14 bases in the middle. CDR3 sequence reads: CASSRQTSGEQYF. CDR3 nucleotides: TGTGCCAGCAGCCGGCAGACTAGTGGCGAGCAGTACTTC. Together with reference TRBV5-4 and TRBJ2-7, the CDR3 gives the full variable domain: ETGVTQSPTHLIKTRGQQVTLRCSSQSGHNTVSWYQQALGQGPQFIFQYYREEENGRGNFPPRFSGLQFPNYSSELNVNALELDDSALYLCASSRQTSGEQYFGPGTRLTVT.

CDR3 DNA: TGTGCCAGCAGAGTTTACCGGGACAGCCACTACGAGCAGTACTTC. Translating it yields CASRVYRDSHYEQYF. V and J are TRBV19 and TRBJ2-7, with 7 bases identical to TRBD1. The ends lost 9 bases at V and 3 bases at J; junction bases unmatched: 14. CDR1 and CDR2 from the germline V gene are LNHDA and SQIVND (reference sequence). The CDR3 loop spans 15 amino acids.

J is TRBJ2-3 and V is TRBV2; D not resolved. This CDR3 contains 12 residues. Germline lookup yields CDR1 SNHLY and CDR2 FYNNEI. V shed 6 bases and J shed 4 bases, with 8 bases lying between them. The CDR3 region is CASRNRADTQYF. DNA of the CDR3: TGTGCCAGCAGAAACCGGGCAGATACGCAGTATTTT.

V and J are TRBV7-8 and TRBJ2-7; TRBD2 matches 8 bases. V shed 1 base, J shed 8 bases, and the junction held 4 bases outside the gene matches. Germline V gene data show CDR1 as SGHVS and CDR2 as FQNEAQ. This CDR3 comprises 13 residues. For the CDR3, the DNA is TGTGCCAGCAGCTTAGATCCTAGCGGGCAGCAGTACTTC. Protein product: CASSLDPSGQQYF.

The chain recombines TRBV9 with TRBJ2-5, with 9 positions matching TRBD1. This CDR3 region has 14 residues. V trimming: 2 bases; J trimming: 5 bases; junction bases outside the gene matches: 4. CDR1 SGDLS and CDR2 YYNGEE come from the germline V gene. CDR3 in amino acids: CASSVGQGWETQYF. The CDR3 nucleotides are TGTGCCAGCAGCGTGGGACAGGGTTGGGAGACCCAGTACTTC.

The chain links TRBV19 to TRBJ1-5; 8 nucleotides line up with TRBD1. Germline V gives CDR1 LNHDA, CDR2 SQIVND (reference sequence). This CDR3 has 16 residues. V trimming: 9 bases; J trimming: 4 bases; junction bases outside the gene matches: 14. CDR3 in amino acids: CASRTGPGYENQPQHF. Here the CDR3 DNA reads TGTGCCAGCCGGACAGGGCCGGGGTATGAAAATCAGCCCCAGCATTTT.

The V and J genes are TRBV9 and TRBJ2-7; no firm D call. Germline-derived CDR1 and CDR2 are SGDLS and YYNGEE. The CDR3 extends over 13 amino acids. Trimming left V 3 bases short and J 2 bases short, with 9 bases between. CDR3 loop: CASSGANPYEQYF. As DNA, the CDR3 is TGTGCCAGCAGCGGGGCTAATCCCTACGAGCAGTACTTC.

There are a few counts of this clone. V gene TRBV6-5 combines with J gene TRBJ1-5, with D possibly TRBD1 on 5 matching bases. The V and J ends lost 4 bases and 3 bases respectively, with 7 bases between them. The CDR3 consists of 13 residues. Germline loops: CDR1 MNHEY, CDR2 SVGAGI. This CDR3 reads CASSSTVNQPQHF. In DNA, the CDR3 is TGTGCCAGCAGTTCGACAGTCAATCAGCCCCAGCATTTT.

The chain recombines TRBV7-3 with TRBJ1-1; a weak D match, TRBD1 (6 bases). The CDR3 has 15 residues. Deletions cut 5 bases from V and 5 bases from J, with 18 bases between. The germline CDR1 and CDR2 sequences are SGHTA and FQGTGA. CDR3 sequence: CASSGGDTSLTEAFF. The CDR3 nucleotides read TGTGCCAGCAGCGGGGGCGACACATCGTTGACTGAAGCTTTCTTT.

V and J are TRBV6-6 and TRBJ2-7; D might be TRBD2 (6 bases). The CDR3 extends over 15 amino acids. V was clipped by 5 bases and J by 0 bases, with 14 bases between them. Per the germline V gene, CDR1 is MNHNY and CDR2 is SVGAGI (reference sequence). Here the CDR3 reads CASSPYSGSSYEQYF. The CDR3 coding sequence is TGTGCCAGCAGTCCATATAGCGGAAGCTCCTACGAGCAGTACTTC.

The V gene is TRBV5-1, the J gene TRBJ2-1, with D perhaps matching TRBD2 (6 bases). The CDR3 length is 15 residues. V shed 2 bases and J shed 12 bases, with 21 bases lying between them. Germline V gene data show CDR1 as SGHRS and CDR2 as YFSETQ. The CDR3: CASSLLARAEARQFF. As DNA, the CDR3 is TGCGCCAGCAGCTTACTAGCCAGGGCCGAAGCTCGGCAGTTCTTC.

The rearrangement links TRBV4-1 to TRBJ2-1, with D possibly TRBD2 on 6 matching bases. The CDR3 runs 21 residues. The germline V gene has CDR1 MGHRA and CDR2 YSYEKL. V was shortened by 2 bases and J by 0 bases, with 26 bases between the two germline ends. The chain's CDR3 is CASSQKPQGTRAGSSYNEQFF. CDR3 nucleotide sequence: TGCGCCAGCAGCCAAAAGCCCCAGGGAACTCGAGCGGGCTCCTCCTACAATGAGCAGTTCTTC.

V is TRBV5-4 and J is TRBJ2-5, with 8 bases matching TRBD2. Trimming cost V 0 bases and J 2 bases; bases outside gene matches: 6. This CDR3 is 16 amino acids long. CDR1 is SGHNT and CDR2 is YYREEE in the germline V gene (reference sequence). CDR3 bases: TGTGCCAGCAGCTTGGGGGGCGGGAGGCCTCAAGAGACCCAGTACTTC. This encodes CASSLGGGRPQETQYF. Full variable domain (missing parts from reference TRBV5-4 and TRBJ2-5): ETGVTQSPTHLIKTRGQQVTLRCSSQSGHNTVSWYQQALGQGPQFIFQYYREEENGRGNFPPRFSGLQFPNYSSELNVNALELDDSALYLCASSLGGGRPQETQYFGPGTRLLVL.

The chain has TRBV5-1 and TRBJ2-3; possible D gene TRBD2, 7 bases. The V gene's germline CDR1 is SGHRS and CDR2 YFSETQ. Trimming shortened V by 6 bases and J by 3 bases, and 17 bases separated the two germline ends. The CDR3 has 15 residues. This chain's CDR3 is CASTFLGGETDTQYF. DNA of the CDR3: TGCGCCAGCACCTTCTTAGGGGGGGAGACAGATACGCAGTATTTT.

The V and J genes are TRBV5-1 and TRBJ1-2, with 10 bases that match TRBD1. CDR1 is SGHRS, CDR2 YFSETQ, per germline. Losses at the gene ends were 3 bases for V and 4 bases for J; bases not matched to a gene: 6. The CDR3 totals 15 residues. CDR3 amino acids: CASSSDGTGVYGYTF. CDR3 DNA: TGCGCCAGCAGCTCAGACGGGACAGGGGTCTATGGCTACACCTTC.

J is TRBJ2-1 and V is TRBV19, with 7 bases matching TRBD2. Germline V gene data show CDR1 as LNHDA and CDR2 as SQIVND (reference sequence). J was trimmed by 3 bases and V by 3 bases; bases with no gene match: 5. This CDR3 is 15 amino acids long. The CDR3 here is CASSMAGDLYNEQFF. For the CDR3, the DNA is TGTGCCAGTAGTATGGCGGGAGACCTCTACAATGAGCAGTTCTTC.

J is TRBJ1-1 and V is TRBV28, with D possibly matching TRBD1 (6 bases). The CDR3 covers 15 residues. Trimming pared 5 bases from V and 1 base from J, leaving 14 bases between. CDR1 and CDR2 (germline): MDHEN, SYDVKM. The chain's CDR3 is CASSPPQTGNTEAFF. The CDR3 nucleotides read TGTGCCAGCAGTCCGCCTCAGACAGGGAACACTGAAGCTTTCTTT.

The chain couples TRBV7-8 to TRBJ1-1, with a weak D call TRBD1 (6 bases). This CDR3 is 16 amino acids long. Trimming removed 6 bases at V and 2 bases at J, with 19 bases between. Germline CDR1 is SGHVS and CDR2 is FQNEAQ. The CDR3 DNA reads TGTGCCAGCAGTCGGGGCTCCCTGGGGGCCAACACTGAAGCTTTCTTT. Encoded protein: CASSRGSLGANTEAFF. The whole variable domain, filled in from reference TRBV7-8 and TRBJ1-1, reads GAGVSQSPRYKVAKRGQDVALRCDPISGHVSLFWYQQALGQGPEFLTYFQNEAQLDKSGLPSDRFFAERPEGSVSTLKIQRTQQEDSAVYLCASSRGSLGANTEAFFGQGTRLTVV.

The chain carries TRBV15 and TRBJ2-7; TRBD1 aligns across 7 bases. V lost 4 bases to trimming and J lost 1 base; unmatched junction nucleotides: 4. This CDR3 has 14 amino acids. CDR1 and CDR2 from the germline V gene are LNHNV and YYDKDF (reference sequence). The CDR3 sequence is CATSTRQGSYEQYF. CDR3 in DNA: TGTGCCACCAGCACAAGACAGGGTTCCTACGAGCAGTACTTC.